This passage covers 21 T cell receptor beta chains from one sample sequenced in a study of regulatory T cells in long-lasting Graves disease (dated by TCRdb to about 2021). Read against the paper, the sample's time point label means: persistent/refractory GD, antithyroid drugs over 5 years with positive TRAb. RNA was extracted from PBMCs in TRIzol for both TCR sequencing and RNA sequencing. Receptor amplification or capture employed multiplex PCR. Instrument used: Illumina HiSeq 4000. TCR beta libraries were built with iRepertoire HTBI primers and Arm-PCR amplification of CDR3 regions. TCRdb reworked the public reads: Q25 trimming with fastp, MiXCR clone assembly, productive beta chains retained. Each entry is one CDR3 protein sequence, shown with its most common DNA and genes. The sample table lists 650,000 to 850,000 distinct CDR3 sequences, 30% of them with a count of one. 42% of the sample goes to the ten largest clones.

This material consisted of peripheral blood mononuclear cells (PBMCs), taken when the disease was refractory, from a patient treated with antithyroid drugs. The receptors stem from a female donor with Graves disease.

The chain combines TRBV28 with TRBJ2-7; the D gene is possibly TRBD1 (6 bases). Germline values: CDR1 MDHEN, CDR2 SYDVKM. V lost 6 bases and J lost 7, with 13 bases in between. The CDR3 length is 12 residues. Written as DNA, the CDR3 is TGTGCCAGCAGCCAGAGGGGGAAAGAGCAGTACTTC. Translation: CASSQRGKEQYF.

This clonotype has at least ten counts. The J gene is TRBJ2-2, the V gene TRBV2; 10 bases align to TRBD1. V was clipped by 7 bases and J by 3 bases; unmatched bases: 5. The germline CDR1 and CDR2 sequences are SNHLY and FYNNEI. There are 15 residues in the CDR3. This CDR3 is CASMDRGTYTGELFF. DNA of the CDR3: TGTGCCAGCATGGACAGGGGGACCTACACCGGGGAGCTGTTTTTT.

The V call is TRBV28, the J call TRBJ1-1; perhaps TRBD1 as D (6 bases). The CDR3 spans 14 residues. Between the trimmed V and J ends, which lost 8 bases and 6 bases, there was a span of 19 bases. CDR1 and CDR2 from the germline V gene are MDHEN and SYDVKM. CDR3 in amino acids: CASGSGGGQSEAFF. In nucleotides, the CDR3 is TGTGCCAGCGGTTCGGGGGGGGGGCAGTCTGAAGCTTTCTTT.

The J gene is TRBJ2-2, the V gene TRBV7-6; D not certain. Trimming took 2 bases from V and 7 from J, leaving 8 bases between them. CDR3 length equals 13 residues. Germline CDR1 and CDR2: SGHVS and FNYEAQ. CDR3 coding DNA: TGTGCCAGCAGCTTAAACAGTGACGGGGAGCTGTTTTTT. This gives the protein CASSLNSDGELFF.

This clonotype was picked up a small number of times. CDR3: CATSRDRRLAGVYEQYF. The CDR3 DNA follows: TGTGCCACCAGCAGAGATCGGAGACTAGCGGGAGTATACGAGCAGTACTTC. V is TRBV15 and J is TRBJ2-7; TRBD2 matches at 12 bases. The germline V gene encodes CDR1 LNHNV and CDR2 YYDKDF (reference sequence). The CDR3 length is 17 residues. V lost 0 bases and J lost 4; bases outside the gene matches: 7. The variable domain in full, with the rest retrieved from reference TRBV15 and TRBJ2-7, is DAMVIQNPRYQVTQFGKPVTLSCSQTLNHNVMYWYQQKSSQAPKLLFHYYDKDFNNEADTPDNFQSRRPNTSFCFLDIRSPGLGDTAMYLCATSRDRRLAGVYEQYFGPGTRLTVT.

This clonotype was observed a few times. CDR3: CASSYQGAIYEQYF. The CDR3 DNA sequence: TGTGCCAGCAGTTACCAGGGCGCTATCTACGAGCAGTACTTC. The chain couples TRBV6-2 or TRBV6-3 to TRBJ2-7; TRBD1 might be the D (5 bases). Trimming took off 2 bases at V and 3 bases at J, with 11 bases between the two ends. This CDR3 has 14 residues. Germline V lookup: CDR1 MNHEY, CDR2 SVGEGT.

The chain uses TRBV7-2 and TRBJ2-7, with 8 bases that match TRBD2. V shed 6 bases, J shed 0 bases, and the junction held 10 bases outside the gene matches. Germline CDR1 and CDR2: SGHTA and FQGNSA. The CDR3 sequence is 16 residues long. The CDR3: CASRLAAFYSSYEQYF. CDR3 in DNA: TGTGCCAGCAGACTAGCGGCCTTCTACAGCTCCTACGAGCAGTACTTC.

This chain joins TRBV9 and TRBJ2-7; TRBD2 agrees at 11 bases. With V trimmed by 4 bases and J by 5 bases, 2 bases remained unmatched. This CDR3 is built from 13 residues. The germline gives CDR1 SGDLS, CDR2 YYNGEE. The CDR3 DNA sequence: TGTGCCAGCAGCATAGCGGGAGGGCACGAGCAGTACTTC. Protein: CASSIAGGHEQYF.

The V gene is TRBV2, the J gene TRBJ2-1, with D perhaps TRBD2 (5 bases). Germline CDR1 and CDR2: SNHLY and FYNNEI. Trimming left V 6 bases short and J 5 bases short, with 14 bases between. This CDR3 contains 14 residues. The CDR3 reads CASREILGNNEQFF. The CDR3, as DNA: TGTGCCAGCAGGGAGATACTAGGTAACAATGAGCAGTTCTTC.

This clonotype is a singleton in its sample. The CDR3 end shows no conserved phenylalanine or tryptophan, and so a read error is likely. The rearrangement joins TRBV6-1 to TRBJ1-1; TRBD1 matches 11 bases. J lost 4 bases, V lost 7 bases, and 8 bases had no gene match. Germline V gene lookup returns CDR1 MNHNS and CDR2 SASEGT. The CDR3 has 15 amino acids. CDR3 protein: CASTKGQGASTEAFS. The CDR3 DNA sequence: TGTGCCAGCACCAAAGGACAGGGGGCTAGCACTGAAGCTTTCTCT.

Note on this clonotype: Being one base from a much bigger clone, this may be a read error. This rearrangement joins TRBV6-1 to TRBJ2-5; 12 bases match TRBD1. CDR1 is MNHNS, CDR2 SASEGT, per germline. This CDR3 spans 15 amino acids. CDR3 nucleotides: TGTGCCGGCAGAGAATCGGGACAGGGGGCAGAGACCCAGTACTTC. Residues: CAGRESGQGAETQYF.

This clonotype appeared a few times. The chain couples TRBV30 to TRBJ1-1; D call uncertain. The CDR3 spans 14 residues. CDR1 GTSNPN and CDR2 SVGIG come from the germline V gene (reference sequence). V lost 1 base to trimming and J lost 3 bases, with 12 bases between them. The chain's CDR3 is CAWSEGSGYTEAFF. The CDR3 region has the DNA TGTGCCTGGAGTGAAGGCAGTGGGTACACTGAAGCTTTCTTT.

Here the CDR3 reads CASTGGVRGNIQYF. The CDR3 DNA is TGTGCCAGCACTGGGGGGGTCAGGGGGAACATTCAGTACTTC. The chain employs TRBV28 and TRBJ2-4; either TRBD1 or TRBD2 may fit D (7 bases each). The V and J ends lost 7 bases and 7 bases respectively, with 17 bases between them. The CDR3 has 14 amino acids. CDR1 and CDR2 (germline): MDHEN, SYDVKM.

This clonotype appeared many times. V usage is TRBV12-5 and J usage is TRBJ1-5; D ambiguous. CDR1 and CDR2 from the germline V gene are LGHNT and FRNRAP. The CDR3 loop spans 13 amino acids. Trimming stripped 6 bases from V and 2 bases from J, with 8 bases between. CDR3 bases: TGTGCTAGTGGGACCGGGCGCAATCAGCCCCAGCATTTT. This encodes CASGTGRNQPQHF.

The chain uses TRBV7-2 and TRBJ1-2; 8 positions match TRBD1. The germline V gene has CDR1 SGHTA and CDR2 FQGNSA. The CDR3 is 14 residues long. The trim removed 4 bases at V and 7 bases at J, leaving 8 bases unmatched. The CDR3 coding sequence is TGTGCCAGCAGCTGGGGGACAGGCGGGGGTGGCTACACCTTC. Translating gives CASSWGTGGGGYTF.

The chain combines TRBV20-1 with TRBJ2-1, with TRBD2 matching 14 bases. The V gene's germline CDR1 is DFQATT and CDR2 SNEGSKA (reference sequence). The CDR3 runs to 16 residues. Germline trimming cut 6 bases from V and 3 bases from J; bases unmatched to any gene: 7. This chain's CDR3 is CSAGTSGSFVYNEQFF. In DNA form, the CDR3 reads TGCAGTGCAGGGACTAGCGGGAGCTTCGTCTACAATGAGCAGTTCTTC.

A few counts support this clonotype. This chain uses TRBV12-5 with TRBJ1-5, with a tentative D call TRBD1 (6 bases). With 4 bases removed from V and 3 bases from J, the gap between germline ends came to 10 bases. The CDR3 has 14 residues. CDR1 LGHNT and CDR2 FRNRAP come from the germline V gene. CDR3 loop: CASGSDRYNQPQHF. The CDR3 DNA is TGTGCTAGTGGTTCCGACAGGTACAATCAGCCCCAGCATTTT.

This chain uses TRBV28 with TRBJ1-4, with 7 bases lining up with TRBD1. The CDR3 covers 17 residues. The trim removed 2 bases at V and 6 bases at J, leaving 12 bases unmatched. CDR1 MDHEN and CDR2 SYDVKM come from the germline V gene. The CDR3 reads CASSLDGTALWDEKLFF. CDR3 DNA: TGTGCCAGCAGTTTAGACGGGACAGCCCTTTGGGATGAAAAACTGTTTTTT.

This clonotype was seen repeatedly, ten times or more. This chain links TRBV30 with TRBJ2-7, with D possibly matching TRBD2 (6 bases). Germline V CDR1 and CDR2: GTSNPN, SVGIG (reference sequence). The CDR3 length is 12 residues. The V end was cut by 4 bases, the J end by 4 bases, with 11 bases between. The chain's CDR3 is CAWTGGDYEQYF. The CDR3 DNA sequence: TGTGCCTGGACTGGCGGGGATTACGAGCAGTACTTC.

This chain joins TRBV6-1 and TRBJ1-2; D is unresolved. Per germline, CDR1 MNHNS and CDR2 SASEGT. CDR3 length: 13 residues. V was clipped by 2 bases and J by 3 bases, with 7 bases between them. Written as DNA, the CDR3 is TGTGCCAGCAGTGAACACCAACACTATGGCTACACCTTC. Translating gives CASSEHQHYGYTF.

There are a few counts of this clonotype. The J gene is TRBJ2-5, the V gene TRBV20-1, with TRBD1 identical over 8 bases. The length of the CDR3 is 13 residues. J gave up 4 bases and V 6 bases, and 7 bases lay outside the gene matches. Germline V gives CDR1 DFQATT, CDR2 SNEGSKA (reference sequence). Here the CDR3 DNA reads TGCAGTGCCAACAGGGGGGTCGGAGAGACCCAGTACTTC. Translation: CSANRGVGETQYF.